This paragraph reports one T cell receptor beta chain. Its target is unknown. The sample is drawn from a study of shared clonotypes between healthy human individuals. Assay runs were performed at deep level. Method: immunoSEQ multiplex PCR; TCRdb's copy keeps in-frame clones and lacks some. The sample consists of about 590,000 clones, roughly 95% of them appearing once. CD45RO negativity and positive selection for CCR7 defined naive CD8 cells, a population that excluded terminally differentiated effector memory CD45RA+ cells. The germline V gene has CDR1 SGHAT and CDR2 FQNNGV. This CDR3 has 15 residues. V lost 2 bases and J 3 bases, leaving 13 bases between the germline ends. Study results and limitations: Of the naive CD4 clonotypes, 4% to 5% were shared across a few donors. Incompleteness in sorted-subset sequencing, despite large depth, was shown by rarefaction.

This chain links TRBV11-2 with TRBJ1-1; TRBD1 is a possible D gene (5 bases). Sequenced: naive CD8+ T cells sorted from blood. The TCR originated in a young woman in good health. The CDR3 loop reads CASSLSGGGYTEAFF. CDR3 DNA: TGTGCCAGCAGCTTATCCGGGGGTGGGTACACTGAAGCTTTCTTT.